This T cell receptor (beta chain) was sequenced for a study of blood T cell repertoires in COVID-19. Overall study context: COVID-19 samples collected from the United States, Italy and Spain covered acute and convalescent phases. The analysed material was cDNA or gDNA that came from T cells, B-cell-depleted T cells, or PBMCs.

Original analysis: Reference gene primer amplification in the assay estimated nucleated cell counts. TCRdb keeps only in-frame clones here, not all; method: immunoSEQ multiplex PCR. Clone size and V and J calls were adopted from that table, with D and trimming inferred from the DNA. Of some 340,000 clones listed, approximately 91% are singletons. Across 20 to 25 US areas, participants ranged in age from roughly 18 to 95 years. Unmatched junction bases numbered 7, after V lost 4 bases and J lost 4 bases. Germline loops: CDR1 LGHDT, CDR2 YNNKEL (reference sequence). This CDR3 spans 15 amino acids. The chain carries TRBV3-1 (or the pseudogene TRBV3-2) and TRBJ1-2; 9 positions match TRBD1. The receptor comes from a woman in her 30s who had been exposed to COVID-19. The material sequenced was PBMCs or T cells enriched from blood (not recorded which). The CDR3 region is CASSRGTGGGYGYTF. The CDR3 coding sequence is TGTGCCAGCAGCCGAGGTACAGGGGGCGGCTATGGCTACACCTTC.